This is a list of T cell receptor beta chains from one sample in a study of blood T cell repertoires in COVID-19. Assay used: immunoSEQ multiplex PCR; TCRdb lists only in-frame clones, some missing. Seen here are approximately 170,000 clones, around 87% observed once, and the top ten hold 2% to 3%. The sequencing sample was made of peripheral blood. These receptors originate from an elderly woman with COVID-19, enrolled during active disease. The CDR3 runs from the conserved cysteine through the conserved F or W. A D gene is named only where the DNA matches it firmly. Size is stated for part of the rows, as once, few or many counts, or as a class when the clone is expanded.

v_call	d_call	j_call	clone_size	cdr3_nt	cdr3_aa
TRBV7-9	TRBD1	TRBJ1-1	NA	TGTGCCAGCAGCCCCGGACAGGGTTCGACTGAAGCTTTCTTT	CASSPGQGSTEAFF
TRBV4-2	TRBD2	TRBJ2-2	NA	TGTGCCAGCAGCCAACGTGCTCGGGCGGGAGGTTTTAGGACCGGGGAGCTGTTTTTT	CASSQRARAGGFRTGELFF
TRBV28	NA	TRBJ1-2	once	TGTGCCAGCGCCTACAGCGGGGGCTACACCTTC	CASAYSGGYTF
TRBV9	TRBD2	TRBJ2-7	NA	TGTGCCAGCAGCGTAGACGGGAGGGATTACGAGCAGTACTTC	CASSVDGRDYEQYF
TRBV28	NA	TRBJ1-2	NA	TGTGCCAGCAGTTTAGGGACAACATGGGCCTACACCTTC	CASSLGTTWAYTF
TRBV27	NA	TRBJ1-2	NA	TGTGCCAGCAGTTCAACGACAGGTGGTAACTATGGCTACACCTTC	CASSSTTGGNYGYTF
TRBV20-1	TRBD1	TRBJ1-2	NA	TGCAGTGCTAGTCGGGACAGGGTGGGTGGCTACACCTTC	CSASRDRVGGYTF
TRBV11-2	TRBD2	TRBJ2-5	once	TGTGCCAGCAGCTCAACTAGCGTGGAGACCCAGTACTTC	CASSSTSVETQYF
TRBV11-2	NA	TRBJ1-5	once	TGTGCCAGCAGCTTAGGCAGTCACAGATATAGCAATCAGCCCCAGCATTTT	CASSLGSHRYSNQPQHF
TRBV12-3/TRBV12-4	NA	TRBJ1-1	NA	TGTGCCAGCAGTTTCCAGGGAAGGACTGAAGCTTTCTTT	CASSFQGRTEAFF
TRBV7-3	TRBD2	TRBJ2-5	NA	TGTGCCAGCAGCTTACAGCGGGGAAAGACCCAGTACTTC	CASSLQRGKTQYF
TRBV6-2/TRBV6-3	NA	TRBJ1-1	few	TGTGCCAGCAGTTGGGCACAGGGCGAAGCTTTCTTT	CASSWAQGEAFF
TRBV13	NA	TRBJ2-7	NA	TGTGCCAGCAGCTTAGGCTCCGTCTTCAACTCTTCCTACGAGCAGTACTTC	CASSLGSVFNSSYEQYF
TRBV19	NA	TRBJ2-6	NA	TGTGCCAGTAGTCCTAGACAGTCTGGGGCCAACGTCCTGACTTTC	CASSPRQSGANVLTF
TRBV19	NA	TRBJ2-5	once	TGTGCCAGTAGTATCTCTGTAAAAGAGACCCAGTACTTC	CASSISVKETQYF
TRBV7-3	NA	TRBJ2-7	NA	TGTGCCAGCAGCTTAGGGCAGGGAAGATCCTACGAGCAGTACTTC	CASSLGQGRSYEQYF
TRBV3-1/TRBV3-2	TRBD1	TRBJ1-2	few	TGTGCCAGCAGCCTGACAGGGGGGCGCGACTATGGCTACACCTTC	CASSLTGGRDYGYTF
TRBV2	TRBD1	TRBJ1-1	NA	TGTGCCAGCAGTAATACAGGGGACACTGAAGCTTTCTTT	CASSNTGDTEAFF
TRBV6-6	NA	TRBJ1-4	NA	TGTGCCAGCAGTCCGTCAGGGCCTTCAACTAATGAAAAACTGTTTTTT	CASSPSGPSTNEKLFF
TRBV27	NA	TRBJ2-2	NA	TGTGCCAGCAGTCCAGTCTTGGCGGGCACCGGGGAGCTGTTTTTT	CASSPVLAGTGELFF
TRBV6-6	NA	TRBJ1-6	NA	TGTGCCAGCAGTCACTTATCACCCCTCCACTTT	CASSHLSPLHF
TRBV27	TRBD1	TRBJ1-5	NA	TGTGCCAGCAGCCGAGACAGGGGTACTCAGCCCCAGCATTTT	CASSRDRGTQPQHF
TRBV10-3	NA	TRBJ1-1	NA	TGTGCCATCAGAACCAGGGGATTCACTGAAGCTTTCTTT	CAIRTRGFTEAFF
TRBV5-1	NA	TRBJ2-3	NA	TGCGCCAGCAGCTTGGCCGGGGTAGAGGGAACGCAGTATTTT	CASSLAGVEGTQYF
TRBV25-1	NA	TRBJ1-2	once	TGTGCCAGCAGTGAATTGGGCAGCCTCTATGGCTACACCTTC	CASSELGSLYGYTF
TRBV5-1	NA	TRBJ2-3	NA	TGCGCCAGCAGCTTGAGGGGCCTCGGGTCAGATACGCAGTATTTT	CASSLRGLGSDTQYF
TRBV10-3	TRBD1	TRBJ1-4	NA	TGTGCCATCAGTTCCGGGACAGGGGTTAATGAAAAACTGTTTTTT	CAISSGTGVNEKLFF
TRBV9	NA	TRBJ1-3	NA	TGTGCCAGCAGCGGCCCCGGCCGGAGGGGAAACACCATATATTTT	CASSGPGRRGNTIYF
TRBV7-9	TRBD1	TRBJ2-7	NA	TGTGCCAGCAGAACAGGGGTTTACGAGCAGTACTTC	CASRTGVYEQYF